This T cell receptor (beta chain) was obtained from a study of cytomegalovirus exposure and HLA in healthy donors. The overall study: Counted in an early data release were about 86 million unique TCRs from HLA-typed donors.

The CDR3 spans 14 residues. Deletions cut 4 bases from V and 3 bases from J, with 12 bases between. Germline loops: CDR1 ENHRY, CDR2 SYGVKD. Regarding this clone: The antigen is not known.

General study points: In vitro experiments confirmed that three CMV-associated chains were specific for CMV antigens. The study listed under 200 cytomegalovirus-associated TCR beta chains.

13 Jbeta primers and 60 Vbeta primers were used for the PCR. TCRdb keeps only in-frame clones here, not all; method: immunoSEQ multiplex PCR. The table includes some 150,000 clones, approximately 68% detected once. The receptor was derived from a man in his 60s in good health and CMV-seronegative. The gene calls are TRBV10-3 and TRBJ1-1; perhaps TRBD1 as D (6 bases). The sequenced material came from PBMCs. The CDR3 region has the DNA TGTGCCATCAGTGGGGGAGGGGGTGACACTGAAGCTTTCTTT. Translating gives CAISGGGGDTEAFF.